A single sample is the source of the 19 T cell receptor beta chains below, sequenced in a study of cytomegalovirus exposure and HLA in healthy donors. Primers for the PCR totalled 60 Vbeta and 13 Jbeta. Measured with immunoSEQ multiplex PCR; TCRdb has only the in-frame clones, and not every one. The top ten clones hold roughly 0.76% of a sample with 180,000 or so clones, approximately 80% of them seen once. The sequenced sample was PBMCs. Receptor source: a female donor in good health and CMV-seronegative.

The rearrangement uses TRBV9 and TRBJ2-5; maybe TRBD1 (7 bases). The CDR3 length is 14 residues. Deletions cut 4 bases from V and 4 bases from J, with 14 bases between. Germline values: CDR1 SGDLS, CDR2 YYNGEE. The CDR3 region is CASSRRGQGETQYF. For the CDR3, the DNA is TGTGCCAGCAGCCGGAGGGGGCAAGGAGAGACCCAGTACTTC.

The chain uses TRBV7-8 and TRBJ1-1; a weak D match, TRBD1 (5 bases). The CDR3 spans 12 residues. V was pared by 8 bases and J by 6 bases, with 13 bases between. The V gene's germline CDR1 is SGHVS and CDR2 FQNEAQ. The CDR3 protein is CASGDSGAEAFF. The DNA for the CDR3 is TGTGCCAGCGGAGACAGTGGGGCTGAAGCTTTCTTT. Variable domain in full (rest from reference TRBV7-8 and TRBJ1-1): GAGVSQSPRYKVAKRGQDVALRCDPISGHVSLFWYQQALGQGPEFLTYFQNEAQLDKSGLPSDRFFAERPEGSVSTLKIQRTQQEDSAVYLCASGDSGAEAFFGQGTRLTVV.

This chain connects TRBV29-1 to TRBJ2-2; TRBD2 matches at 10 bases. This CDR3 contains 12 residues. Germline V lookup: CDR1 SQVTM, CDR2 ANQGSEA. The DNA for the CDR3 is TGCATAGCGGGGGGGAACACCGGGGAGCTGTTTTTT. This sequence encodes CIAGGNTGELFF.

The chain carries TRBV9 and TRBJ1-2; D might be TRBD1 (6 bases). Germline CDR1 is SGDLS and CDR2 is YYNGEE. The V end was cut by 3 bases, the J end by 6 bases, with 12 bases between. The length of the CDR3 is 13 residues. The CDR3 DNA follows: TGTGCCAGCAGCGCTACCGGGACAAATGGCTACACCTTC. Translating gives CASSATGTNGYTF.

This sequence joins TRBV11-2 and TRBJ1-3; tentatively, D is TRBD1 (6 bases). Trimming pared 0 bases from V and 9 bases from J, leaving 15 bases between. CDR3 size: 15 residues. Per germline, CDR1 SGHAT and CDR2 FQNNGV. The CDR3: CASSLDASGTSTIYF. In DNA form, the CDR3 reads TGTGCCAGCAGCTTAGACGCCTCCGGGACAAGCACCATATATTTT.

This chain joins TRBV30 and TRBJ1-6, with D perhaps matching TRBD1 (5 bases). The CDR3 consists of 16 residues. CDR1 GTSNPN and CDR2 SVGIG come from the germline V gene (reference sequence). V was clipped by 1 base and J by 2 bases, with 12 bases between them. The CDR3 DNA follows: TGTGCCTGGAGTGCCTTAGGGGAAACCTATAATTCACCCCTCCACTTT. As protein: CAWSALGETYNSPLHF.

V and J are TRBV4-2 and TRBJ2-2, with no clear D. Germline CDR1 reads LGHNA; CDR2 reads YNFKEQ. The V end lost 4 bases, the J end lost 0 bases, and 6 bases lay between the germline ends. The CDR3 is 14 residues long. The CDR3 loop reads CASSRGANTGELFF. The CDR3 DNA follows: TGTGCCAGCAGCCGCGGAGCGAACACCGGGGAGCTGTTTTTT.

A few counts support this clone. CDR3 coding DNA: TGTGCCAGCAGTGCCGGTGCCAGCGGGAGGGGGAGTGGCGAGCAGTACTTC. Translation gives CASSAGASGRGSGEQYF. The V and J genes are TRBV7-9 and TRBJ2-7, with TRBD2 identical over 10 bases. V lost 6 bases, J lost 6 bases, and 17 bases stayed unmatched. The CDR3 is 17 residues long. The germline V gene encodes CDR1 SEHNR and CDR2 FQNEAQ (reference sequence).

V and J are TRBV2 and TRBJ1-2; 7 bases agree with TRBD1. V lost 3 bases and J lost 8; bases outside the gene matches: 9. The germline V gene encodes CDR1 SNHLY and CDR2 FYNNEI. The CDR3 is made up of 14 amino acids. CDR3 sequence reads: CASSELRDRVGYTF. Here the CDR3 DNA reads TGTGCCAGCAGTGAGCTTCGAGACAGGGTCGGCTACACCTTC.

As DNA, the CDR3 is TGTGCCAGCAGTTTAGGGGAGGGATTTGGAAACACCATATATTTT. Encoded protein: CASSLGEGFGNTIYF. The rearrangement joins TRBV27 to TRBJ1-3; D remains ambiguous. The CDR3 runs to 15 residues. Trimming stripped 2 bases from V and 3 bases from J, with 11 bases between. Germline V CDR1 and CDR2: MNHEY, SMNVEV (reference sequence).

The chain links TRBV9 to TRBJ1-5; 11 nucleotides align to TRBD1. CDR1 SGDLS and CDR2 YYNGEE come from the germline V gene. This CDR3 has 14 amino acids. Unmatched junction bases numbered 3, after V lost 3 bases and J lost 7 bases. The CDR3 DNA reads as TGTGCCAGCAGCGGGACAGGGGGCGGGCAGCCCCAGCATTTT. This translates into CASSGTGGGQPQHF.

J is TRBJ2-7 and V is TRBV7-9, with TRBD1 identical over 10 bases. With 5 bases clipped from V and 4 bases from J, the junction kept 8 bases outside the gene matches. Germline lookup yields CDR1 SEHNR and CDR2 FQNEAQ (reference sequence). CDR3 length equals 15 residues. The CDR3 bases are TGTGCCAGCAGCCCATGGACAGGGGGTAATTACGAGCAGTACTTC. Its protein product is CASSPWTGGNYEQYF.

The chain combines TRBV10-3 with TRBJ2-3, with D tentatively TRBD2 (6 bases). This CDR3 region has 14 residues. The germline gives CDR1 ENHRY, CDR2 SYGVKD. Trimming shortened V by 8 bases and J by 0 bases, and 12 bases separated the two germline ends. CDR3 in DNA: TGTGCCATCTTCGGCGGAGGGAGCACAGATACGCAGTATTTT. Amino acids: CAIFGGGSTDTQYF.

CDR3 nucleotides: TGTGCCAGCAGGACCGGGACAGCTACCTACGAGCAGTACTTC. It encodes CASRTGTATYEQYF. The chain uses TRBV5-4 and TRBJ2-7, with 7 bases aligning to TRBD1. V lost 5 bases, J lost 2 bases, and 7 bases stayed unmatched. Germline V gives CDR1 SGHNT, CDR2 YYREEE (reference sequence). CDR3 length equals 14 residues.

V and J are TRBV15 and TRBJ2-3; perhaps TRBD2 as D (5 bases). Germline CDR1 reads LNHNV; CDR2 reads YYDKDF (reference sequence). CDR3 length: 13 amino acids. V was trimmed by 1 base and J by 4 bases, leaving 6 bases between them. The CDR3 bases are TGTGCCACCAGCAGAGCGGGGTCAGATACGCAGTATTTT. It is translated as CATSRAGSDTQYF.

V usage is TRBV28 and J usage is TRBJ1-2, with 10 nucleotides matching TRBD1. Germline CDR1 is MDHEN and CDR2 is SYDVKM. Losses at the gene ends were 3 bases for V and 5 bases for J; bases not matched to a gene: 12. The CDR3 extends over 17 amino acids. The CDR3 coding sequence is TGTGCCAGCAGTTTCCCCCTCGGGACAGGGGTTGGATATGGCTACACCTTC. Protein product: CASSFPLGTGVGYGYTF.

This chain uses TRBV19 with TRBJ2-3; tentatively, D is TRBD2 (6 bases). The CDR3 is made up of 15 amino acids. Germline V gene lookup returns CDR1 LNHDA and CDR2 SQIVND (reference sequence). The V end was cut by 7 bases, the J end by 0 bases, with 14 bases between. The CDR3 protein is CASTPGDSSTDTQYF. CDR3 DNA: TGTGCCAGTACCCCCGGGGACTCTAGCACAGATACGCAGTATTTT.

This clone has a single count. The chain links TRBV28 to TRBJ1-5, with 9 bases fitting TRBD1. Germline trimming cut 4 bases from V and 6 bases from J; bases unmatched to any gene: 7. This CDR3 region has 15 residues. Germline V lookup: CDR1 MDHEN, CDR2 SYDVKM. The CDR3 loop reads CASSSGQGNGQPQHF. The DNA of the CDR3 is TGTGCCAGCAGTTCGGGACAGGGAAATGGTCAGCCCCAGCATTTT.

A few counts support this clone. The genes are TRBV6-1 and TRBJ2-1, with a tentative D call TRBD2 (6 bases). Trimming pared 8 bases from V and 8 bases from J, leaving 22 bases between. Germline V lookup: CDR1 MNHNS, CDR2 SASEGT. This CDR3 region has 15 residues. The CDR3 DNA is TGTGCCAGCGGCGGGGTCGCATTCTCGTTCGATGAGCAGTTCTTC. Protein product: CASGGVAFSFDEQFF.